Below, 28 T cell receptor beta chains from the same sample are listed, as sequenced in a study of T cells in Graves' hyperthyroidism and ophthalmopathy (dated by TCRdb to the late 2010s). Libraries came from multiplex PCR. Reads for this sample came from an Illumina HiSeq 2000. The TCR beta CDR3 regions were amplified from RNA transcripts. A first-round RT-PCR of the TCR CDR3 used the HTBI primer set with the Qiagen OneStep RT-PCR kit. Using fastp at Q25 and MiXCR, TCRdb reprocessed the public reads and kept productive beta chains. Every CDR3 protein is listed once, alongside the most common genes and DNA of its rows. The sample data list a few hundred thousand distinct CDR3 sequences, and less than 20% of these were observed just once. The ten top clones hold around 7.3% of the sample. The sequenced material came from blood. These receptors all stem from a woman aged 30 to 39 with Graves' hyperthyroidism.

The J gene is TRBJ1-1, the V gene TRBV5-6; 11 bases are a match to TRBD1. This CDR3 has 13 amino acids. V lost 2 bases, J lost 11 bases, and 5 bases stayed unmatched. From germline, CDR1 is SGHDT and CDR2 YYEEEE. This CDR3 reads CASSLGTGGWAFF. CDR3 in DNA: TGTGCCAGCAGCTTAGGGACAGGGGGTTGGGCTTTCTTT.

The chain couples TRBV7-9 to TRBJ1-4; 8 bases agree with TRBD1. Germline V lookup: CDR1 SEHNR, CDR2 FQNEAQ (reference sequence). This CDR3 is built from 15 residues. J was trimmed by 12 bases and V by 5 bases; bases with no gene match: 14. The CDR3 DNA sequence: TGTGCCAGCAGCCCCCGGGACAGGCCGGTTTTCGAACTGTTTTTT. Its translation is CASSPRDRPVFELFF.

V and J are TRBV28 and TRBJ2-1, with D perhaps assigned TRBD1 or TRBD2 (5 bases each). Germline V CDR1 and CDR2: MDHEN, SYDVKM. This CDR3 has 16 residues. V shed 9 bases and J shed 12 bases, with 30 bases lying between them. CDR3 sequence: CASLAIGTSGMMAQFF. The DNA of the CDR3 is TGTGCCAGTCTCGCGATTGGGACCTCCGGAATGATGGCGCAGTTCTTC.

In the case of this clonotype: Sequence at one end of the junction differs from germline and may be a read error. The V gene is TRBV4-3, the J gene TRBJ2-1; 7 nucleotides align to TRBD1. From germline, CDR1 is LGHNA and CDR2 YSLEER. CDR3 length: 14 residues. The chain's CDR3 is CASIQGTAGNEQFF. In DNA, the CDR3 is TGCGCCAGCATCCAAGGGACAGCCGGAAATGAGCAGTTCTTC.

The rearrangement uses TRBV5-4 and TRBJ1-1; 8 bases agree with TRBD1. The junction had 4 bases not matched to a gene; V was cut back by 4 bases and J by 5 bases. Germline V lookup: CDR1 SGHNT, CDR2 YYREEE (reference sequence). The CDR3 covers 13 residues. The CDR3 nucleotides are TGTGCCAGCAGCCGGACAGGGATTACTGAAGCTTTCTTT. Its translation is CASSRTGITEAFF.

This clonotype was seen a handful of times. The rearrangement uses TRBV5-1 and TRBJ2-2; D is perhaps TRBD2 (5 bases). The CDR3 covers 16 residues. The V end lost 5 bases, the J end lost 6 bases, and 20 bases lay between the germline ends. CDR1 SGHRS and CDR2 YFSETQ come from the germline V gene. The CDR3 coding sequence is TGCGCCAGCAGTCTTCTGACCTCGGGAAATGCCGGGGAGCTGTTTTTT. Amino acid sequence: CASSLLTSGNAGELFF.

The gene calls are TRBV19 and TRBJ2-3; D may correspond to TRBD1 or TRBD2 (6 bases each). This CDR3 comprises 14 residues. Germline assignment: CDR1 LNHDA and CDR2 SQIVND (reference sequence). V was pared by 4 bases and J by 4 bases, with 12 bases between. CDR3: CASSTGGGSDTQYF. Here the CDR3 DNA reads TGTGCCAGTAGTACCGGGGGCGGTTCAGATACGCAGTATTTT.

This clonotype was seen repeatedly, ten times or more. CDR3 DNA sequence: TGTGCCAGCAGCTTTAAAACTAGCGGGAGCTACGAGCAGTACTTC. This codes for CASSFKTSGSYEQYF. The chain joins TRBV7-2 to TRBJ2-7; 11 nucleotides match TRBD2. Germline CDR1 reads SGHTA; CDR2 reads FQGNSA. The CDR3 consists of 15 residues. The J segment lost 3 bases and the V segment lost 3 bases, leaving 4 bases of the junction unmatched.

This clonotype was seen many times. The chain carries TRBV30 and TRBJ1-1; D is undetermined. Germline V lookup: CDR1 GTSNPN, CDR2 SVGIG (reference sequence). The CDR3 has 11 amino acids. V shed 6 bases and J shed 10 bases, with 15 bases lying between them. The CDR3 here is CACRVGLAAFF. CDR3 nucleotide sequence: TGTGCCTGCCGAGTCGGCCTGGCAGCTTTCTTT.

This clonotype was detected many times. The chain joins TRBV12-3 or TRBV12-4 to TRBJ1-2, with 8 bases identical to TRBD1. Trimming cost V 6 bases and J 8 bases; bases outside gene matches: 8. The CDR3 has 13 residues. The DNA of the CDR3 is TGTGCCAGCAGCCCAGGGGGCTGGGAGGGCTACACCTTC. Translating gives CASSPGGWEGYTF.

This clonotype was seen ten or more times. The chain combines TRBV10-1 with TRBJ2-7; possibly TRBD2 for D (6 bases). This CDR3 has 13 amino acids. Germline V lookup: CDR1 WNHNN, CDR2 SYGVQD (reference sequence). Deletions cut 2 bases from V and 5 bases from J, with 10 bases between. The CDR3 reads CASSEGAGDEQYF. The CDR3 DNA sequence: TGCGCCAGCAGTGAGGGAGCGGGCGACGAGCAGTACTTC.

This clonotype was seen a handful of times. CDR3 region: CSVGRGAPFETQYF. CDR3 in DNA: TGCAGCGTTGGAAGGGGGGCGCCTTTTGAGACCCAGTACTTC. The rearrangement joins TRBV29-1 to TRBJ2-5; D tentatively fits TRBD1 or TRBD2 (6 bases each). CDR3 length equals 14 residues. Trimming shortened V by 4 bases and J by 5 bases, and 17 bases separated the two germline ends. From germline, CDR1 is SQVTM and CDR2 ANQGSEA.

Ten or more counts support this clonotype. The chain recombines TRBV24-1 with TRBJ2-1, with D possibly being TRBD1 (6 bases). CDR1 is KGHDR, CDR2 SFDVKD, per germline. CDR3 size: 16 residues. The V end was cut by 3 bases, the J end by 1 base, with 12 bases between. The CDR3 bases are TGTGCCACCAGTGATCCACAGGGCCCTTCCTACAATGAGCAGTTCTTC. It yields the protein CATSDPQGPSYNEQFF.

This clonotype was found many times. The rearrangement joins TRBV27 to TRBJ2-3; D may correspond to TRBD1 or TRBD2 (6 bases each). From germline, CDR1 is MNHEY and CDR2 SMNVEV (reference sequence). Trimming cost V 6 bases and J 6 bases, with 19 bases left between them. CDR3 length: 15 amino acids. CDR3 protein: CASSMGGASGDTQYF. The CDR3 nucleotides read TGTGCCAGCAGCATGGGGGGCGCGTCCGGGGATACGCAGTATTTT.

This clonotype is a singleton in its sample. Given a much more abundant clone one base away, this may be a read error. The rearrangement uses TRBV30 and TRBJ1-2; maybe TRBD1 (5 bases). The ends were cut back, 0 bases at V and 8 bases at J, with 16 bases in the middle. This CDR3 contains 14 residues. Germline-derived CDR1 and CDR2 are GTSNPN and SVGIG (reference sequence). CDR3 protein: CAWSVTGLGEGYTF. DNA of the CDR3: TGTGCCTGGAGTGTAACAGGACTCGGTGAGGGCTACACCTTC.

The V call is TRBV7-3, the J call TRBJ2-2; D is perhaps TRBD1 (7 bases). CDR1 and CDR2 from the germline V gene are SGHTA and FQGTGA. CDR3 size: 17 residues. The germline V and J ends were trimmed by 0 bases and 2 bases, with 13 bases remaining between them. CDR3 sequence: CASSLTGGGVNTGELFF. As DNA, the CDR3 is TGTGCCAGCAGCTTAACAGGGGGCGGGGTAAACACCGGGGAGCTGTTTTTT.

CDR3 loop: CASSPGPRGPAKNIQYF. The CDR3 DNA is TGTGCCAGTAGTCCCGGGCCAAGGGGGCCAGCCAAAAACATTCAGTACTTC. V and J are TRBV19 and TRBJ2-4; 7 bases map to TRBD1. Germline assignment: CDR1 LNHDA and CDR2 SQIVND (reference sequence). The CDR3 totals 17 residues. V shed 5 bases, J shed 0 bases, and the junction held 10 bases outside the gene matches.

This clonotype has a count of ten or more. This chain uses TRBV20-1 with TRBJ2-1, with D possibly TRBD2 on 5 matching bases. The germline CDR1 and CDR2 sequences are DFQATT and SNEGSKA (reference sequence). With 2 bases removed from V and 6 bases from J, the gap between germline ends came to 17 bases. This CDR3 spans 15 amino acids. CDR3 in DNA: TGCAGTGCTAGAAAAGGGAGCCCTGAGGGCAATGAGCAGTTCTTC. This gives the protein CSARKGSPEGNEQFF.

This clonotype was seen a few times. The J gene is TRBJ1-5, the V gene TRBV6-1; TRBD1 matches 7 bases. The V and J ends lost 5 bases and 9 bases, in that order; junction bases with no gene match: 7. The CDR3 has 13 amino acids. The germline gives CDR1 MNHNS, CDR2 SASEGT. CDR3 residues: CASSLTGSAPQHF. The DNA for the CDR3 is TGTGCCAGCAGTCTGACAGGGTCGGCGCCCCAGCATTTT.

There are many counts of this clonotype. The rearrangement uses TRBV28 and TRBJ2-7; no clear D. Germline loops: CDR1 MDHEN, CDR2 SYDVKM. The V end lost 6 bases, the J end lost 2 bases, and 17 bases lay between the germline ends. The CDR3 is 15 amino acids. CDR3 in DNA: TGTGCCAGCAGCAGTCCAACCGGAAGGGCCTACGAGCAGTACTTC. As protein: CASSSPTGRAYEQYF.

This clonotype has ten or more counts. The chain carries TRBV28 and TRBJ1-5; D unclear. This CDR3 has 13 amino acids. Germline V gives CDR1 MDHEN, CDR2 SYDVKM. V lost 2 bases, J lost 5 bases, and 7 bases lay in between. Here the CDR3 DNA reads TGTGCCAGCAGTTTAGTAAGGGATCAGCCCCAGCATTTT. The encoded protein is CASSLVRDQPQHF.

In its sample, this clonotype was seen a few times. The gene calls are TRBV6-1 and TRBJ2-2; D could derive from TRBD1 or TRBD2 (5 bases each). CDR3 length: 18 amino acids. Trimming shortened V by 3 bases and J by 9 bases, and 26 bases separated the two germline ends. Germline V gene data show CDR1 as MNHNS and CDR2 as SASEGT. The CDR3: CASSDPRETPSRDRELFF. The CDR3 DNA reads as TGTGCCAGCAGTGATCCTCGTGAGACTCCAAGCAGGGACCGGGAGCTGTTTTTT.

At least ten counts were recorded for this clonotype. The chain is built from TRBV7-9 and TRBJ2-1, with 9 positions matching TRBD1. V lost 4 bases to trimming and J lost 9 bases; unmatched junction nucleotides: 31. Germline CDR1 and CDR2: SEHNR and FQNEAQ (reference sequence). There are 22 residues in the CDR3. The DNA of the CDR3 is TGTGCCAGCAGCTCGAGCTCCTCGCGCACTCGGGACAGGGTGACTCGTAGGGGTGAGCAGTTCTTC. It codes for CASSSSSSRTRDRVTRRGEQFF.

This clonotype occurred a few times. The chain recombines TRBV6-1 with TRBJ1-6; D possibly corresponds to TRBD1 (5 bases). Germline V gene lookup returns CDR1 MNHNS and CDR2 SASEGT. The CDR3 is 14 amino acids. Trimming removed 0 bases at V and 7 bases at J, with 7 bases between. The CDR3 sequence is CASSEAGGNSPLHF. The CDR3 bases are TGTGCCAGCAGTGAAGCCGGGGGAAATTCACCCCTCCACTTT.

This clonotype appeared once. V is TRBV6-1 and J is TRBJ2-1; 9 bases agree with TRBD1. The V gene's germline CDR1 is MNHNS and CDR2 SASEGT. V trimming: 6 bases; J trimming: 10 bases; junction bases outside the gene matches: 7. The CDR3 sequence is 13 residues long. The CDR3 region is CASRGTGIDEQFF. Written as DNA, the CDR3 is TGTGCCAGCAGGGGGACAGGGATTGACGAGCAGTTCTTC.

Ten or more counts support this clonotype. The chain carries TRBV11-2 and TRBJ1-5; the match to TRBD1 covers 9 bases. This CDR3 has 15 amino acids. With V trimmed by 4 bases and J by 11 bases, 12 bases remained unmatched. Germline assignment: CDR1 SGHAT and CDR2 FQNNGV. CDR3 residues: CASSSIQGADRTQHF. DNA of the CDR3: TGTGCCAGCAGCTCGATACAGGGGGCGGACCGGACCCAGCATTTT. Full variable domain (remainder filled in from reference TRBV11-2 and TRBJ1-5): EAGVAQSPRYKIIEKRQSVAFWCNPISGHATLYWYQQILGQGPKLLIQFQNNGVVDDSQLPKDRFSAERLKGVDSTLKIQPAKLEDSAVYLCASSSIQGADRTQHFGDGTRLSIL.

The chain has TRBV6-1 and TRBJ1-2; no reliable D call. V was pared by 2 bases and J by 8 bases, with 6 bases between. This CDR3 is built from 11 residues. In germline, CDR1 is MNHNS, CDR2 SASEGT. CDR3 nucleotides: TGTGCCAGCAGTGAAAGGAGGGGCTACACCTTC. It translates to CASSERRGYTF.

This clonotype was observed a few times. The V gene is TRBV6-1, the J gene TRBJ2-7; TRBD1 agrees at 10 bases. Germline lookup yields CDR1 MNHNS and CDR2 SASEGT. The junction had 5 bases not matched to a gene; V was cut back by 6 bases and J by 3 bases. The CDR3 covers 14 residues. The chain's CDR3 is CASRTGGRIYEQYF. The CDR3 coding sequence is TGTGCCAGCAGGACAGGGGGCCGAATCTACGAGCAGTACTTC.